The sequence of this TCR beta chain was determined in a study of control samples from healthy donors and cancer patients. Trimming removed 4 bases from V and 3 bases from J; junction bases left unmatched: 0. This CDR3 is 13 amino acids long. Germline values: CDR1 WNHNN, CDR2 SYGVQD (reference sequence). This table comes from immunoSEQ multiplex PCR, and its TCRdb copy is limited to in-frame clones, with some not included. The data show about 110,000 clones, around 89% seen once. This TCR was sampled from a woman aged 45-65 years in good health. The sample comprised blood. This chain uses TRBV10-1 with TRBJ2-4; TRBD1 agrees at 7 bases. The CDR3 loop is CASSGDSKNIQYF. The CDR3 DNA reads TGCGCCAGCAGTGGGGACAGCAAAAACATTCAGTACTTC.